These 10 T cell receptor beta chains were all obtained from the same sample, sequenced in a study of blood T cells in healthy people across ages. Together with a sample-barcoded 5' primer, a J-beta primer mix was included in a second PCR lasting roughly 6 to 12 cycles. TCRdb itself ran the 5' RACE reads through MiXCR, one entry per CDR3 protein. This sample carries roughly 500,000 distinct CDR3 sequences, 25% to 30% of them seen once, and the ten largest clones take around a sixth. Sequencing was done on a sample of blood. The receptors derive from a woman aged 70-85 years in good health.

The CDR3: CASSSGTAKEQYF. Here the CDR3 DNA reads TGTGCCAGCAGTTCTGGGACAGCGAAGGAGCAGTACTTC. The chain is built from TRBV12-3 or TRBV12-4 and TRBJ2-7; TRBD1 matches at 7 bases. This CDR3 region has 13 residues. V shed 4 bases, J shed 7 bases, and the junction held 7 bases outside the gene matches.

In its sample, this clonotype was seen a few times. The J gene is TRBJ2-3, the V gene TRBV18, with a weak D call TRBD2 (6 bases). The V end was cut by 5 bases, the J end by 1 base, with 19 bases between. The germline V gene has CDR1 KGHSH and CDR2 LQKENI. The CDR3 sequence is 17 residues long. CDR3 in amino acids: CASSNQLASQGTDTQYF. CDR3 coding DNA: TGTGCCAGCTCAAATCAACTAGCATCCCAAGGCACAGATACGCAGTATTTT.

This chain uses TRBV5-6 with TRBJ2-5; either TRBD1 or TRBD2 may fit D (6 bases each). The last part of the DNA fits TRBJ2-7 better; the J call may be wrong. The CDR3 extends over 15 amino acids. CDR1 and CDR2 from the germline V gene are SGHDT and YYEEEE. The CDR3 nucleotides read TGTGCCAGCAGCTTCCAGGGGCGCGGGATCTACGAGCAGTACTTC. As protein: CASSFQGRGIYEQYF.

This clonotype was seen more than once but under ten times. The rearrangement uses TRBV9 and TRBJ1-2; D is perhaps TRBD1 (6 bases). The CDR3 sequence is 13 residues long. V was cut by 4 bases and J by 6 bases, with 13 bases left in between. Per germline, CDR1 SGDLS and CDR2 YYNGEE. The CDR3 DNA sequence: TGTGCCAGCAGCACCCGGACAGCGGATGGCTACACCTTC. Protein sequence: CASSTRTADGYTF.

A few counts support this clonotype. The gene calls are TRBV3-1 and TRBJ1-4, with D uncertain. Germline V gene sequence: CDR1 LGHDT, CDR2 YNNKEL (reference sequence). The CDR3 length is 13 residues. The V end lost 1 base, the J end lost 6 bases, and 6 bases lay between the germline ends. CDR3 nucleotides: TGTGCCAGCAGCCAAGGTCCCCATGAAAAACTGTTTTTT. It translates to CASSQGPHEKLFF.

The chain couples TRBV20-1 to TRBJ2-2; the match to TRBD2 covers 12 bases. The CDR3 is 16 residues long. Losses at the gene ends were 2 bases for V and 4 bases for J; bases not matched to a gene: 5. CDR1 is DFQATT and CDR2 is SNEGSKA in the germline V gene (reference sequence). The CDR3 DNA reads as TGCAGTGCTAGACCTCCGGGACTAGCGGGCACCGGGGAGCTGTTTTTT. Its protein is CSARPPGLAGTGELFF.

This clonotype occurred a few times. The chain joins TRBV25-1 to TRBJ2-1; D unclear. Germline V CDR1 and CDR2: MGHDK, SYGVNS. Trimming removed 6 bases at V and 4 bases at J, with 13 bases between. The CDR3 extends over 14 amino acids. CDR3 sequence (DNA): TGTGCCAGCAGCTCTAACCGGGTGTACAATGAGCAGTTCTTC. Its protein product is CASSSNRVYNEQFF.

This clonotype was picked up a small number of times. The V gene is TRBV23-1, the J gene TRBJ2-5, with D perhaps matching TRBD2 (7 bases). The J call may not be correct, given that the DNA end is closer to TRBJ2-7. TRBV23-1 is treated as an ORF (open reading frame) with a function not yet certain. The CDR3 has 15 residues. Here the CDR3 DNA reads TGCGCCAGCACCCTTCCGGGGGGCCAAGGCTACGAGCAGTACTTC. It encodes CASTLPGGQGYEQYF.

This clonotype has ten or more counts. V gene TRBV4-1 combines with J gene TRBJ2-2; 9 bases are a match to TRBD1. CDR1 is MGHRA, CDR2 YSYEKL, per germline. The CDR3 is 16 residues long. The V and J ends lost 0 bases and 6 bases, in that order; junction bases with no gene match: 5. CDR3 amino acids: CASSQEGTGYSGELFF. DNA for the CDR3: TGCGCCAGCAGCCAAGAAGGGACAGGGTATTCCGGGGAGCTGTTTTTT.

The chain combines TRBV6-6 with TRBJ1-4; 7 positions agree with TRBD1. V shed 5 bases and J 5 bases; nucleotides not matched to a gene: 5. CDR1 and CDR2 from the germline V gene are MNHNY and SVGAGI (reference sequence). The CDR3 extends over 14 amino acids. The CDR3 is CASSRQGGNEKLFF. The CDR3, as DNA: TGTGCCAGCAGTCGACAGGGAGGGAATGAAAAACTGTTTTTT.